What follows are 27 T cell receptor beta chains derived from one specimen sequenced in a study of T cells in Graves' hyperthyroidism and ophthalmopathy. There were TCR beta CDR3 regions amplified from RNA transcripts. The HTBI primer set was used in a first-round RT-PCR of the TCR CDR3. TCRdb recomputed calls from the multiplex PCR reads with MiXCR, one row per CDR3 protein. The data show roughly 250,000 distinct CDR3 sequences, with roughly 22% seen just once and around 65% held by the top ten. Material: blood. These receptors originate from a man aged 25 to 45 with Graves' ophthalmopathy.

V usage is TRBV15 and J usage is TRBJ2-7; a weak D match, TRBD2 (6 bases). CDR3 size: 15 residues. V lost 5 bases to trimming and J lost 7 bases, with 21 bases between them. CDR1 and CDR2 from the germline V gene are LNHNV and YYDKDF (reference sequence). The CDR3 region has the DNA TGTGCCACCAGCGGATCCGGACTAACCTCCGGAGAGCAGTACTTC. Protein: CATSGSGLTSGEQYF.

The rearrangement links TRBV7-8 to TRBJ2-2, with TRBD2 as a possible D gene (6 bases). From germline, CDR1 is SGHVS and CDR2 FQNEAQ. This CDR3 comprises 16 residues. The germline V and J ends were trimmed by 2 bases and 5 bases, with 15 bases remaining between them. The CDR3 loop reads CASSLYQGRETGELFF. The CDR3 DNA reads TGTGCCAGCAGCTTATATCAAGGGCGGGAAACCGGGGAGCTGTTTTTT.

The chain links TRBV2 to TRBJ1-3; TRBD1 agrees at 7 bases. The J segment lost 0 bases and the V segment lost 5 bases, leaving 4 bases of the junction unmatched. Germline loops: CDR1 SNHLY, CDR2 FYNNEI. The CDR3 is 15 residues long. The CDR3 DNA reads as TGTGCCAGCAGTCGGACAGGCCCCTCTGGAAACACCATATATTTT. Amino acid sequence: CASSRTGPSGNTIYF.

This sequence joins TRBV5-1 and TRBJ1-1, with 7 bases that match TRBD1. The germline V gene has CDR1 SGHRS and CDR2 YFSETQ. This CDR3 contains 14 residues. V was clipped by 5 bases and J by 1 base; unmatched bases: 5. The CDR3 region has the DNA TGCGCCAGCAGAACAGGGGCGGAGAACACTGAAGCTTTCTTT. Its protein product is CASRTGAENTEAFF. Complete variable domain (other parts from reference TRBV5-1 and TRBJ1-1): KAGVTQTPRYLIKTRGQQVTLSCSPISGHRSVSWYQQTPGQGLQFLFEYFSETQRNKGNFPGRFSGRQFSNSRSEMNVSTLELGDSALYLCASRTGAENTEAFFGQGTRLTVV.

In the case of this clonotype: At one end the junction does not follow the germline gene, possibly because of a read error. The chain uses TRBV7-9 and TRBJ2-3, with 9 bases lining up with TRBD2. The CDR3 is 15 amino acids. In germline, CDR1 is SEHNR, CDR2 FQNEAQ (reference sequence). CDR3 sequence: CASSLGIAGADTQCF. For the CDR3, the DNA is TGTGCCAGCAGCTTAGGGATAGCGGGAGCGGATACGCAGTGTTTT.

A few counts support this clonotype. V is TRBV5-5 and J is TRBJ2-7; the D call may be TRBD1 or TRBD2 (7 bases each). V dropped 4 bases and J dropped 3 bases, with 17 bases sitting between them. Germline V CDR1 and CDR2: SGHKS, YYEKEE (reference sequence). The length of the CDR3 is 15 residues. The CDR3 spells CASSLGGTEIYEQYF. Here the CDR3 DNA reads TGTGCCAGCAGCCTGGGGGGGACAGAGATCTACGAGCAGTACTTC.

The chain employs TRBV20-1 and TRBJ1-1; no firm D call. The V end was cut by 4 bases, the J end by 4 bases, with 13 bases between. CDR3 length: 13 residues. In germline, CDR1 is DFQATT, CDR2 SNEGSKA (reference sequence). CDR3 sequence: CSATPGSLTEAFF. The CDR3 nucleotides are TGCAGTGCTACCCCAGGTTCTCTCACTGAAGCTTTCTTT.

The V gene is TRBV2, the J gene TRBJ1-4; the D is unclear. The germline gives CDR1 SNHLY, CDR2 FYNNEI. The CDR3 has 16 residues. The V gene lost 6 bases and the J gene lost 0 bases, with 14 bases spanning the gap. CDR3 nucleotides: TGTGCCAGCAGGAGCAGGACGGCCGCAACTAATGAAAAACTGTTTTTT. This codes for CASRSRTAATNEKLFF.

The table lists this clonotype with a few counts. CDR3 region: CASSLKGPGRAAGNTIYF. The DNA of the CDR3 is TGTGCCAGCAGCCTAAAGGGTCCAGGCAGGGCAGCTGGAAACACCATATATTTT. This chain connects TRBV11-2 to TRBJ1-3; a weak D match, TRBD1 (5 bases). The CDR3 covers 18 residues. V was clipped by 5 bases and J by 2 bases, with 22 bases between them. CDR1 and CDR2 from the germline V gene are SGHAT and FQNNGV.

The chain has TRBV5-5 and TRBJ2-7; D remains unclear. The CDR3 extends over 13 amino acids. CDR1 is SGHKS, CDR2 YYEKEE, per germline (reference sequence). V lost 4 bases to trimming and J lost 4 bases, with 12 bases between them. The CDR3 region is CASSQGFVYEQYF. The DNA for the CDR3 is TGTGCCAGCAGCCAAGGGTTCGTGTACGAGCAGTACTTC.

This clonotype was observed a few times. The CDR3 coding sequence is TGTGCCAGCAGCGTCTCCGGGACCGCGAACACCGGGGAGCTGTTTTTT. Residues: CASSVSGTANTGELFF. The chain is built from TRBV7-3 and TRBJ2-2; D could derive from TRBD1 or TRBD2 (5 bases each). Germline CDR1 and CDR2: SGHTA and FQGTGA. CDR3 size: 16 residues. Trimming took 5 bases from V and 0 from J, leaving 13 bases between them.

V is TRBV12-3 or TRBV12-4 and J is TRBJ1-2; a weak D match, TRBD1 (5 bases). This CDR3 is 13 amino acids long. Trimming pared 5 bases from V and 7 bases from J, leaving 14 bases between. CDR3 in DNA: TGTGCCAGCAGTGATAAGGCGGGGCTTGGCTACACCTTC. It is translated as CASSDKAGLGYTF.

This clonotype was detected many times. The junction differs from germline at one of its ends, possibly a read error. The V and J genes are TRBV11-2 and TRBJ2-5; 8 bases map to TRBD1. The CDR3 is 12 residues long. Per germline, CDR1 SGHAT and CDR2 FQNNGV. CDR3: CASSQTLDRVDF. CDR3 in DNA: TGTGCCAGCAGCCAAACCCTGGACAGGGTCGACTTC. Together with reference TRBV11-2 and TRBJ2-5, the CDR3 gives the full variable domain: EAGVAQSPRYKIIEKRQSVAFWCNPISGHATLYWYQQILGQGPKLLIQFQNNGVVDDSQLPKDRFSAERLKGVDSTLKIQPAKLEDSAVYLCASSQTLDRVDFGPGTRLLVL.

The chain joins TRBV20-1 to TRBJ1-2, with D possibly matching TRBD1 (5 bases). Germline CDR1 and CDR2: DFQATT and SNEGSKA (reference sequence). Trimming stripped 3 bases from V and 4 bases from J, with 15 bases between. The CDR3 has 14 amino acids. CDR3 residues: CSASRGQGSYGYTF. DNA of the CDR3: TGCAGTGCTAGTCGTGGGCAGGGCAGCTATGGCTACACCTTC.

The chain recombines TRBV6-6 with TRBJ2-7; 12 nucleotides agree with TRBD2. This CDR3 spans 16 amino acids. Trimming at V came to 2 bases and at J to 4 bases, leaving 6 bases not matched to a gene. Germline CDR1 is MNHNY and CDR2 is SVGAGI (reference sequence). In DNA form, the CDR3 reads TGTGCCAGCAGTTACCCCAAGACTAGCGGGAGTTACGAGCAGTACTTC. Its protein product is CASSYPKTSGSYEQYF.

This clonotype was observed many times. The rearrangement joins TRBV18 to TRBJ1-1; possible D gene TRBD1, 5 bases. The CDR3 runs to 13 residues. Germline V gene lookup returns CDR1 KGHSH and CDR2 LQKENI. V was cut by 6 bases and J by 5 bases, with 13 bases left in between. The CDR3 spells CASSLQERTEAFF. In nucleotides, the CDR3 is TGTGCCAGCTCCTTACAGGAGAGGACTGAAGCTTTCTTT.

This sequence joins TRBV5-1 and TRBJ2-7; perhaps TRBD2 as D (5 bases). Germline V gene lookup returns CDR1 SGHRS and CDR2 YFSETQ. This CDR3 spans 13 amino acids. Trimming shortened V by 0 bases and J by 6 bases, and 10 bases separated the two germline ends. CDR3: CASSLEPAGEQYF. The CDR3, as DNA: TGCGCCAGCAGCTTGGAGCCGGCGGGCGAGCAGTACTTC.

The chain joins TRBV3-1 to TRBJ2-1; D is perhaps TRBD2 (6 bases). The CDR3 has 15 residues. Germline CDR1 LGHDT, CDR2 YNNKEL (reference sequence). V was trimmed by 0 bases and J by 4 bases, leaving 10 bases between them. CDR3 protein: CASSQEISGYNEQFF. The DNA of the CDR3 is TGTGCCAGCAGCCAAGAGATTAGCGGATACAATGAGCAGTTCTTC.

On this clonotype itself: A much larger clone sits a single nucleotide away, making a read error possible. The chain uses TRBV11-3 and TRBJ2-1; a weak D match, TRBD1 (5 bases). The end of the DNA is better explained by TRBJ2-7, so the J call may be wrong. Germline loops: CDR1 SGHNT, CDR2 YENEEA. CDR3 length: 14 residues. Here the CDR3 DNA reads TGTGCCAGCAGCTTAGTCCAGGGAAGCAATGAGCAGTACTTC. Translation gives CASSLVQGSNEQYF.

This clonotype showed up just a few times. The chain combines TRBV7-8 with TRBJ2-7; 11 bases fit TRBD1. Germline V gene data show CDR1 as SGHVS and CDR2 as FQNEAQ. The CDR3 spans 16 residues. Trimming took 5 bases from V and 1 from J; bases not matched to a gene: 7. CDR3 DNA sequence: TGTGCCAGCAGCCGTCCCGGGACAGGGGGTTCCTACGAGCAGTACTTC. Residues: CASSRPGTGGSYEQYF.

This clonotype came up a few times. The V gene is TRBV12-3 or TRBV12-4, the J gene TRBJ1-2; D uncertain. The V and J ends lost 7 bases and 8 bases respectively, with 11 bases between them. This CDR3 region has 11 residues. The CDR3 nucleotides are TGTGCCAGCATGAGTTCGGGGGGCTACACCTTC. Its translation is CASMSSGGYTF.

The chain combines TRBV14 with TRBJ2-1; 10 bases are a match to TRBD2. The CDR3 has 19 residues. Trimming at V came to 3 bases and at J to 1 base, leaving 12 bases not matched to a gene. The germline V gene has CDR1 SGHDN and CDR2 FVKESK. CDR3 residues: CASSHRGGFSGRSYNEQFF. The CDR3 nucleotides read TGTGCCAGCAGCCACAGAGGAGGATTTAGCGGGAGGTCCTACAATGAGCAGTTCTTC.

The V gene is TRBV29-1, the J gene TRBJ2-5; D tentatively reads TRBD1 or TRBD2 (5 bases each). CDR3 length: 12 residues. Looked up from germline, CDR1 is SQVTM and CDR2 is ANQGSEA. The ends were cut back, 5 bases at V and 5 bases at J, with 12 bases in the middle. CDR3 DNA sequence: TGCAGCGTTTCCAGGGACGCGGAGACCCAGTACTTC. This codes for CSVSRDAETQYF.

Comments on this clonotype: Just one base apart from a much larger clone, this may be a read error. The genes are TRBV3-1 and TRBJ2-4; 8 nucleotides match TRBD2. CDR3 length: 15 amino acids. Per germline, CDR1 LGHDT and CDR2 YNNKEL (reference sequence). The V gene end was trimmed by 0 bases and the J gene end by 11 bases; junction bases not matched to a gene: 9. The CDR3 region is CASSQERVSGAVQYF. The DNA for the CDR3 is TGTGCCAGCAGCCAAGAACGGGTTAGCGGGGCCGTTCAGTACTTC.

This clonotype was observed many times. This chain uses TRBV12-3 or TRBV12-4 with TRBJ1-2; D is unresolved. This CDR3 spans 12 amino acids. V was clipped by 6 bases and J by 6 bases, with 11 bases between them. The CDR3 reads CASSPTRHGYTF. As DNA, the CDR3 is TGTGCCAGCAGCCCCACAAGGCATGGCTACACCTTC.

This clonotype was seen repeatedly, ten times or more. The chain carries TRBV12-3 or TRBV12-4 and TRBJ2-7; possibly TRBD1 for D (7 bases). The V end was cut by 1 base, the J end by 6 bases, with 13 bases between. The CDR3 contains 14 residues. The CDR3 region has the DNA TGTGCCAGCAGTTTAGTGGAGGGGGCAGGCGAGCAGTACTTC. Encoded protein: CASSLVEGAGEQYF.

Many counts were recorded for this clonotype. The chain links TRBV7-8 to TRBJ1-1; 7 bases agree with TRBD1. CDR3 length: 14 residues. Unmatched junction bases numbered 11, after V lost 8 bases and J lost 5 bases. CDR1 and CDR2 (germline): SGHVS, FQNEAQ. CDR3 loop: CASFRGGASTEAFF. The CDR3 DNA follows: TGTGCCAGCTTCAGGGGGGGGGCAAGTACTGAAGCTTTCTTT.